A selection of T cell receptor beta chains follows, all from one sample in a study of T cells after yellow fever vaccination. TCRdb reprocessed the 5' RACE reads with MiXCR, giving one entry per CDR3 protein. The sample holds 200,000 to 300,000 distinct CDR3 sequences, roughly 6.2% seen once. The sample in question was CD4+ T cells sorted from PBMCs, obtained on the day of the yellow fever booster vaccination. These receptors originate from a man aged 25-45 years who received the YFV17D yellow fever vaccine. Both conserved end residues are part of each CDR3. The size entry is marked missing in some rows and otherwise reads once, few, many or a size class.

J gene | V gene | clone size | CDR3 protein
TRBJ2-7 | TRBV12-3/TRBV12-4 | many | CASRGGPNNEQYF
TRBJ2-7 | TRBV15 | many | CATSRSKAYEQYF
TRBJ2-7 | TRBV21-1 | few | CASSKGEPVDDYEQYF
TRBJ2-7 | TRBV29-1 | NA | CSVAYGYYEQYF
TRBJ2-5 | TRBV5-4 | many | CASTPKGDKRETQYF
TRBJ1-1 | TRBV7-2 | many | CASSITGIEAFF
TRBJ2-7 | TRBV5-1 | NA | CASSYGTGLYEQYF
TRBJ2-2 | TRBV10-3 | many | CAIKPTAGLNTGELFF
TRBJ1-4 | TRBV7-8 | many | CASSLNRGGEKLFF
TRBJ2-3 | TRBV5-5 | few | CASSLVQIIGTDTQYF
TRBJ2-1 | TRBV14 | NA | CASSQVVKNSYNEQFF
TRBJ2-3 | TRBV5-1 | few | CASSPQSGVDTQYF
TRBJ2-2 | TRBV12-3/TRBV12-4 | NA | CASSFSPLAIPGELFF
TRBJ1-1 | TRBV7-2 | NA | CASSRYRVSGTNTEAFF
TRBJ2-1 | TRBV5-1 | many | CASSLASGRYNEQFF
TRBJ2-5 | TRBV29-1 | few | CSVSQFQETQYF
TRBJ2-7 | TRBV6-1 | few | CASRAGLSSYEQYF
TRBJ1-2 | TRBV6-1 | few | CASRPGQSYGYTF
TRBJ2-7 | TRBV6-4 | NA | CASSDPTGKVAYEQYF
TRBJ2-7 | TRBV5-1 | NA | CASSLEDGGDRPYGQYF
TRBJ2-2 | TRBV12-5 | NA | CASGLPSTGELFF
TRBJ2-1 | TRBV20-1 | few | CSARDRLAGGFNEQFF
TRBJ1-1 | TRBV5-1 | many | CASSLMGMNTEAFF
TRBJ2-2 | TRBV6-1 | many | CASRLTGEAGELFF
TRBJ1-5 | TRBV29-1 | few | CSVGEAKHQPQHF
TRBJ2-5 | TRBV27 | many | CASSSPISGGETQYF
TRBJ2-5 | TRBV12-3/TRBV12-4 | NA | CASSLQVGGQETQYF
TRBJ2-4 | TRBV6-2/TRBV6-3 | few | CASSDAQLAKNIQYF
TRBJ2-7 | TRBV6-1 | NA | CASSPSSGRSYEQYF
TRBJ2-5 | TRBV18 | many | CASSPPGAVQETQYF
TRBJ1-3 | TRBV5-1 | many | CASSLYGVSGNTIYF
TRBJ2-5 | TRBV20-1 | many | CSARFLDQETQYF
TRBJ2-1 | TRBV19 | many | CASSKQLSSYNEQFF
TRBJ2-1 | TRBV2 | NA | CASSGTASEQFF
TRBJ2-3 | TRBV5-1 | many | CASSTPGQGDHTQYF